This TCR beta chain was profiled in a study of T cells after yellow fever vaccination. This clonotype was counted many times. One entry per CDR3 protein results from TCRdb running MiXCR on the 5' RACE reads. This sample has about 210,000 distinct CDR3 sequences, with about 3% found just once. The V gene's germline CDR1 is SGHRS and CDR2 YFSETQ. The V gene end was trimmed by 3 bases and the J gene end by 2 bases; junction bases not matched to a gene: 3. The CDR3 sequence is 14 residues long. This material consisted of CD4+ T cells sorted from PBMCs, taken 10 days after the yellow fever booster vaccination. The V call is TRBV5-1, the J call TRBJ1-1; 8 bases fit TRBD1. This receptor was obtained from a man younger than 35 who received the YFV17D yellow fever vaccine. The CDR3, as DNA: TGCGCCAGCAGCTGGACAGGGCCAAACACTGAAGCTTTCTTT. It specifies CASSWTGPNTEAFF. The full variable domain, in which reference TRBV5-1 and TRBJ1-1 provide the parts outside the CDR3, is KAGVTQTPRYLIKTRGQQVTLSCSPISGHRSVSWYQQTPGQGLQFLFEYFSETQRNKGNFPGRFSGRQFSNSRSEMNVSTLELGDSALYLCASSWTGPNTEAFFGQGTRLTVV.